These 4 T cell receptor beta chains were sequenced from one sample in a study of CD8+CD57+ T cells in acquired aplastic anemia. Investigators profiled TCR beta VDJ and CDR3 from genomic DNA template. TCRdb re-called the reads with MiXCR, one entry per CDR3 protein. The top ten hold 1.8% of the sample, which has around 200,000 distinct CDR3 sequences, around 48% seen once. Sequenced patients had shown CD8+CD57+ cell expansion by flow cytometry. Sequencing was carried out using sorted CD4+, CD8+, or CD8+CD57+ T cells (not recorded which) from PBMCs. These receptors came from a human donor with aplastic anemia.

This clonotype was counted at least ten times. The rearrangement uses TRBV7-3 and TRBJ1-3; D remains unclear. The V end was cut by 3 bases, the J end by 4 bases, with 13 bases between. The CDR3 is 15 residues long. Germline CDR1 SGHTA, CDR2 FQGTGA. Here the CDR3 reads CASSLISLGGNTIYF. In nucleotides, the CDR3 is TGTGCCAGCAGCTTGATCAGTTTGGGCGGAAACACCATATATTTT.

This clonotype has only one observation. The rearrangement uses TRBV7-9 and TRBJ1-4; no clear D gene. The germline V gene has CDR1 SEHNR and CDR2 FQNEAQ (reference sequence). CDR3 length equals 15 residues. Trimming took off 4 bases at V and 1 base at J, with 10 bases between the two ends. The CDR3 nucleotides read TGTGCCAGCAGCTCCCACAGCGGAACTAATGAAAAACTGTTTTTT. This gives the protein CASSSHSGTNEKLFF.

The J gene is TRBJ1-1, the V gene TRBV20-1; weak D call: TRBD1 (6 bases). Germline V gene lookup returns CDR1 DFQATT and CDR2 SNEGSKA (reference sequence). This CDR3 is 15 amino acids long. V gave up 2 bases and J gave up 4 bases, with 17 bases separating them. This CDR3 is CSARKQSGASTEAFF. The DNA for the CDR3 is TGCAGTGCTAGAAAGCAATCGGGGGCGAGCACTGAAGCTTTCTTT.

This clonotype was seen a handful of times. This rearrangement joins TRBV20-1 to TRBJ2-2, with 8 bases matching TRBD2. The CDR3 totals 15 residues. V trimming: 5 bases; J trimming: 0 bases; junction bases outside the gene matches: 5. Per germline, CDR1 DFQATT and CDR2 SNEGSKA (reference sequence). CDR3 loop: CSAGRGGPNTGELFF. In nucleotides, the CDR3 is TGCAGTGCTGGCCGCGGGGGGCCGAACACCGGGGAGCTGTTTTTT.